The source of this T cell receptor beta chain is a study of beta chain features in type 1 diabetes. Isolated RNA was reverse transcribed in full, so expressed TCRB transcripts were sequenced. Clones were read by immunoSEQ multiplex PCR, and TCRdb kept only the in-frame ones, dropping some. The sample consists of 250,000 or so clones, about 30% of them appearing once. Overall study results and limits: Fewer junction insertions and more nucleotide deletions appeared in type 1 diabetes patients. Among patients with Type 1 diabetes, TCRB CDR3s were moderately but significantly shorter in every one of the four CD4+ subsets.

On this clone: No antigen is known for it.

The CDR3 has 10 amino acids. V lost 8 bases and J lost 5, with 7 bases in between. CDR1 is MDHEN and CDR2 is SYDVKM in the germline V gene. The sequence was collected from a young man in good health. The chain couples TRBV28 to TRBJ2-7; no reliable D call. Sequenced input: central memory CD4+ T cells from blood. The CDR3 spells CASSINEQYF. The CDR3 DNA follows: TGTGCCAGCTCTATAAACGAGCAGTACTTC.